A selection of T cell receptor beta chains follows, all from one sample in a study of T-cell reconstitution after alpha-beta-depleted transplantation in children. TCRdb re-called the PCR reads with MiXCR, one entry per CDR3 protein. The data hold roughly 170,000 distinct CDR3 sequences, with about 6.4% observed a single time. Material: PBMCs from the stem cell graft donor, obtained from the stem cell graft. The source is a human donor who donated a stem cell graft to a child with Wiskott-Aldrich syndrome. Each CDR3 is given with its conserved first and last residue. A D gene is named only where the DNA matches it firmly. Expanded clones get a size class; other rows say once, few or many, or leave the size out.

abundance	v_gene	j_gene	d_gene	CDR3aa	CDR3nt
many	TRBV24-1	TRBJ2-3	-	CATKDSGVSTDTQYF	TGTGCCACAAAAGATAGCGGAGTAAGCACAGATACGCAGTATTTT
few	TRBV4-1	TRBJ2-1	-	CASSQVSPGGGYNEQFF	TGCGCCAGCAGCCAAGTGAGTCCAGGGGGAGGGTACAATGAGCAGTTCTTC
many	TRBV25-1	TRBJ1-1	-	CASSEYRQENTEAFF	TGTGCCAGCAGTGAATATCGACAGGAGAACACTGAAGCTTTCTTT
many	TRBV7-2	TRBJ2-1	-	CASSLDIGVQFF	TGTGCCAGCAGCTTAGACATAGGAGTGCAGTTCTTC
many	TRBV5-1	TRBJ2-3	-	CASSLRDGSTDTQYF	TGCGCCAGCAGCCTACGGGACGGATCCACAGATACGCAGTATTTT
-	TRBV3-1	TRBJ2-1	-	CASSQAPASKGGLNEQFF	TGTGCCAGCAGCCAAGCCCCCGCTTCCAAGGGAGGTCTCAATGAGCAGTTCTTC
many	TRBV6-5	TRBJ2-3	TRBD2	CASTQLKTSGGDTQYF	TGTGCCAGCACCCAGCTCAAGACTAGCGGGGGGGATACGCAGTATTTT
many	TRBV29-1	TRBJ2-5	TRBD1	CSVDGIQGAETQYF	TGCAGCGTTGATGGGATACAGGGGGCGGAGACCCAGTACTTC
many	TRBV20-1	TRBJ2-7	TRBD2	CSATGTSGSEQYF	TGCAGTGCTACTGGGACTAGCGGGAGCGAGCAGTACTTC
many	TRBV20-1	TRBJ1-1	-	CSARLRAMNTEAFF	TGCAGTGCTAGATTGAGGGCAATGAACACTGAAGCTTTCTTT
-	TRBV6-1	TRBJ2-2	TRBD2	CASKLAGNTGELFF	TGTGCCAGCAAACTAGCGGGGAACACCGGGGAGCTGTTTTTT
many	TRBV2	TRBJ1-5	-	CASSRQAGYSNQPQHF	TGTGCCAGCTCACGACAGGCGGGATATAGCAATCAGCCCCAGCATTTT
few	TRBV7-9	TRBJ2-2	-	CASSYPPGGGHTGELFF	TGTGCCAGCAGCTACCCCCCTGGAGGGGGCCACACCGGGGAGCTGTTTTTT
many	TRBV12-3/TRBV12-4	TRBJ1-5	-	CASSHDQPQHF	TGTGCCAGCAGTCACGACCAGCCCCAGCATTTT
many	TRBV29-1	TRBJ1-1	TRBD1	CSVNRGITEAFF	TGCAGCGTTAACAGGGGAATCACTGAAGCTTTCTTT
many	TRBV5-5	TRBJ2-7	TRBD1	CASSLIRDRVNHEQYF	TGTGCCAGCAGCTTGATAAGGGACAGGGTTAACCACGAGCAGTACTTC
many	TRBV28	TRBJ2-3	-	CASSMTPRDTSTDTQYF	TGTGCCAGCAGTATGACGCCACGGGACACGAGCACAGATACGCAGTATTTT
many	TRBV12-3/TRBV12-4	TRBJ2-7	-	CASSFRWGSGYEQYF	TGTGCCAGCAGTTTTCGCTGGGGTAGCGGCTACGAGCAGTACTTC
many	TRBV29-1	TRBJ2-1	-	CSTSSGSYNEQFF	TGCAGTACTAGTAGCGGATCCTACAATGAGCAGTTCTTC
-	TRBV9	TRBJ2-1	TRBD2	CASSGLAGVFGVNEQFF	TGTGCCAGCAGCGGTCTAGCGGGAGTATTTGGGGTCAATGAGCAGTTCTTC
few	TRBV5-1	TRBJ2-5	-	CASSRFAGVEETQYF	TGCGCCAGCAGTCGGTTCGCCGGGGTAGAAGAGACCCAGTACTTC
many	TRBV6-1	TRBJ2-3	-	CASSKGGAVSTDTQYF	TGTGCCAGCAGTAAAGGGGGAGCGGTCAGCACAGATACGCAGTATTTT
many	TRBV12-3/TRBV12-4	TRBJ2-3	-	CASGVTDTQYF	TGTGCCAGCGGGGTTACAGATACGCAGTATTTT
many	TRBV6-5	TRBJ2-2	-	CASSYPGNTNTGELFF	TGTGCCAGCAGTTACCCCGGAAATACGAACACCGGGGAGCTGTTTTTT
-	TRBV6-1	TRBJ1-5	TRBD1	CASRRQGGGNQPQHF	TGTGCCAGCAGAAGACAGGGTGGGGGCAATCAGCCCCAGCATTTT
many	TRBV6-2/TRBV6-3	TRBJ2-6	-	CASSSIRGAGANVLTF	TGTGCCAGCAGTTCGATAAGGGGAGCTGGGGCCAACGTCCTGACTTTC
many	TRBV20-1	TRBJ1-1	TRBD1	CSARTGGTEAFF	TGCAGTGCACGGACAGGTGGAACTGAAGCTTTCTTT
-	TRBV7-2	TRBJ1-6	-	CASSLAVSSYNSPLHF	TGTGCCAGCAGCTTAGCCGTTAGCTCCTATAATTCACCCCTCCACTTT
few	TRBV4-3	TRBJ2-2	TRBD2	CASSQDWLAGDTGELFF	TGCGCCAGCAGCCAAGATTGGCTAGCGGGGGACACCGGGGAGCTGTTTTTT
many	TRBV9	TRBJ2-5	-	CASSVDGPMGVQETQYF	TGTGCCAGCAGCGTAGATGGCCCTATGGGGGTACAAGAGACCCAGTACTTC
many	TRBV5-1	TRBJ1-6	-	CASSIGTDHSPLHF	TGCGCCAGCAGCATCGGGACGGACCATTCACCCCTCCACTTT
many	TRBV5-6	TRBJ1-1	TRBD1	CASSLFGQGITEAFF	TGTGCCAGCAGCTTGTTTGGACAGGGGATCACTGAAGCTTTCTTT
many	TRBV7-2	TRBJ1-3	-	CASGAPTGLGGNTIYF	TGTGCCAGCGGAGCTCCGACAGGCCTTGGAGGAAACACCATATATTTT
many	TRBV6-5	TRBJ2-7	-	CASSPGGARKVSEQYF	TGTGCCAGCAGCCCAGGGGGGGCAAGAAAGGTCTCCGAGCAGTACTTC
many	TRBV29-1	TRBJ2-1	-	CSVEETRTFNEQFF	TGCAGCGTTGAAGAGACGCGAACCTTCAATGAGCAGTTCTTC
few	TRBV11-3	TRBJ2-6	TRBD2	CASSLQGLAGRPGGANVLTF	TGTGCCAGCAGCTTACAGGGACTAGCGGGGCGACCTGGAGGGGCCAACGTCCTGACTTTC
-	TRBV6-1	TRBJ2-5	-	CASRERAGGRETQYF	TGTGCCAGCCGAGAAAGGGCTGGGGGCCGGGAGACCCAGTACTTC